This T cell receptor (beta chain) stems from a study of T cell responses to AZD1222 COVID-19 vaccine. Study findings and constraints: Among the donors, most were white British and more were female, and clonal diversity was possibly underestimated. Receipt of two AZD1222 doses was followed by a rise in Spike-specific TCR breadth and depth. Among spike-specific TCRs, nearly half reportedly target unmutated variant regions.

Per germline, CDR1 LGHDT and CDR2 YNNKEL (reference sequence). The CDR3 loop spans 16 amino acids. The ends were cut back, 1 base at V and 2 bases at J, with 14 bases in the middle. Assay: immunoSEQ multiplex PCR; the TCRdb copy retains only in-frame clones and omits some. The sample records 150,000 to 200,000 clones, just over 90% being singletons. As concerns this clone: Its antigen remains unidentified.

The source material was peripheral blood, sampled 28 days after the second dose of the MenACWY control vaccine. The chain recombines TRBV3-1 (or the pseudogene TRBV3-2) with TRBJ1-1, with D uncertain. The TCR originated in an adult who received the MenACWY meningococcal vaccine as a control. The CDR3 loop reads CASSQAARLGNTEAFF. CDR3 in DNA: TGTGCCAGCAGCCAAGCCGCAAGGCTGGGTAACACTGAAGCTTTCTTT.